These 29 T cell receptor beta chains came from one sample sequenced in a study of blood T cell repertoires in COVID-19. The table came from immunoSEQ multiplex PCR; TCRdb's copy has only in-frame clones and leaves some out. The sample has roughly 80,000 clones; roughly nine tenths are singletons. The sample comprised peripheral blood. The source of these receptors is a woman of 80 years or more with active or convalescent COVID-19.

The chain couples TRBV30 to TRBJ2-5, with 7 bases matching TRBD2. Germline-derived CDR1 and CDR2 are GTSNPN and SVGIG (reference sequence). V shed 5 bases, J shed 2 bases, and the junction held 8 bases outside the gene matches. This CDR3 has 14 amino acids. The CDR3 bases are TGTGCCTGGGGCCGGGACTACTATCAAGAGACCCAGTACTTC. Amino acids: CAWGRDYYQETQYF.

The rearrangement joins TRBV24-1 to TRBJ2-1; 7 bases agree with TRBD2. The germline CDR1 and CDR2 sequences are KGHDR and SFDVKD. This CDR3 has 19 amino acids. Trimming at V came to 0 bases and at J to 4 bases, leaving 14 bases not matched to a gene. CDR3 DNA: TGTGCCACCAGTGATTTGGGCGGGGGTTCTAGCGGACCGTACAATGAGCAGTTCTTC. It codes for CATSDLGGGSSGPYNEQFF.

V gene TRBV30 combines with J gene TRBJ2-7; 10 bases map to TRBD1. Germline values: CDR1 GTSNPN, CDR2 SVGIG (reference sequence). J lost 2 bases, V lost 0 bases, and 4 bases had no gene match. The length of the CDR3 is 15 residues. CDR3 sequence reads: CAWSVGTGVPYEQYF. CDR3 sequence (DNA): TGTGCCTGGAGTGTGGGGACAGGGGTTCCCTACGAGCAGTACTTC.

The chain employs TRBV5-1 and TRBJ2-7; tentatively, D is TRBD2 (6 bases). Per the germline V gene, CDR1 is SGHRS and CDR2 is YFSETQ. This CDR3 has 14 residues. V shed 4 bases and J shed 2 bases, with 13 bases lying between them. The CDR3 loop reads CASSVDSGAYEQYF. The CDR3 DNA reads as TGCGCCAGCAGCGTGGATAGCGGCGCCTACGAGCAGTACTTC.

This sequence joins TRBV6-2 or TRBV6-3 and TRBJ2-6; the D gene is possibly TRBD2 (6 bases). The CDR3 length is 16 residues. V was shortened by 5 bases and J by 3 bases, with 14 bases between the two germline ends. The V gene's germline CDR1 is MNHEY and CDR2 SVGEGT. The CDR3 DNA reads TGTGCCAGCAGTACACTGGAGGGGCTTGGGGCCAACGTCCTGACTTTC. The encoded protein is CASSTLEGLGANVLTF.

CDR3 DNA sequence: TGTGCCATCAGTGAGTCGCCAGGGGGTATCTATGGCTACACCTTC. Protein product: CAISESPGGIYGYTF. The chain couples TRBV10-3 to TRBJ1-2, with TRBD1 matching 7 bases. V lost 0 bases to trimming and J lost 4 bases; unmatched junction nucleotides: 5. CDR1 ENHRY and CDR2 SYGVKD come from the germline V gene. CDR3 length: 15 residues.

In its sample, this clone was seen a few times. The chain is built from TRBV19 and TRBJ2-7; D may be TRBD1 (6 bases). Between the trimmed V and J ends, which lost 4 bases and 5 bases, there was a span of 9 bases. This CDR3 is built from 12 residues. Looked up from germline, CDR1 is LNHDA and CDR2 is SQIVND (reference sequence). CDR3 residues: CASSTRQDEQYF. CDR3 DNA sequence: TGTGCCAGTAGTACCCGACAGGACGAGCAGTACTTC.

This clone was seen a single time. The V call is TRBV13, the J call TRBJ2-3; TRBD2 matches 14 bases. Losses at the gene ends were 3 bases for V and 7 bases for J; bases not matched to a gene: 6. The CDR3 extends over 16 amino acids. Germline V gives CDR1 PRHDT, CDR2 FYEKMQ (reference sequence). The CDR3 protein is CASSFVTSGRAYTQYF. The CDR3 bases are TGTGCCAGCAGCTTTGTGACTAGCGGGAGGGCTTATACGCAGTATTTT.

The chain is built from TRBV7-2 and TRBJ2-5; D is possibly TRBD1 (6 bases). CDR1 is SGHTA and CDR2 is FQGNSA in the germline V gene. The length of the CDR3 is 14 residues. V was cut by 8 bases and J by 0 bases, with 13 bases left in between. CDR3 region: CASEQGPYQETQYF. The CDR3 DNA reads TGTGCCAGCGAACAGGGACCGTACCAAGAGACCCAGTACTTC.

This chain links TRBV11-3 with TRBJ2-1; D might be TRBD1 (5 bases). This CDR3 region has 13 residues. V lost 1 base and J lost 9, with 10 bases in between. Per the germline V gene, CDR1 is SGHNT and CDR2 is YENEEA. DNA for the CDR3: TGTGCCAGCAGCTTAGCCGGAAGGGGTGAGCAGTTCTTC. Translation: CASSLAGRGEQFF.

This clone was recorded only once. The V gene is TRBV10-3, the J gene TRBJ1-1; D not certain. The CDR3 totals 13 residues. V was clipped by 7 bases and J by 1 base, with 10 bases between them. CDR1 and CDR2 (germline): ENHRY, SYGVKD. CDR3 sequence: CAITGNPNTEAFF. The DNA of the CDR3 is TGTGCCATCACGGGGAACCCGAACACTGAAGCTTTCTTT.

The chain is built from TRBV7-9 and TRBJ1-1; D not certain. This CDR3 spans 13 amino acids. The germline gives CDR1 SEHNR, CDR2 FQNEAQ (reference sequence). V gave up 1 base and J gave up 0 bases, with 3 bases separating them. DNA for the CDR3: TGTGCCAGCAGCTTAGTTATGAACACTGAAGCTTTCTTT. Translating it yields CASSLVMNTEAFF.

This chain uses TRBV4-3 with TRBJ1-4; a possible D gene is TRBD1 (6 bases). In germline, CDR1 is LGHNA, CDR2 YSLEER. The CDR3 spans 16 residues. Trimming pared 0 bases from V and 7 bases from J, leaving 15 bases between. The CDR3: CASSQDWRQASEKLFF. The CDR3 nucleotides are TGCGCCAGCAGCCAAGATTGGAGACAGGCCAGTGAAAAACTGTTTTTT.

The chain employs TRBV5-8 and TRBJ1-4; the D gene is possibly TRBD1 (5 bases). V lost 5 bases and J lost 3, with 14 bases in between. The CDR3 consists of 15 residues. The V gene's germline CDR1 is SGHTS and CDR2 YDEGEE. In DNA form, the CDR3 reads TGTGCCAGCAGGCTCGGGGGTGCAGCTAATGAAAAACTGTTTTTT. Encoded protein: CASRLGGAANEKLFF.

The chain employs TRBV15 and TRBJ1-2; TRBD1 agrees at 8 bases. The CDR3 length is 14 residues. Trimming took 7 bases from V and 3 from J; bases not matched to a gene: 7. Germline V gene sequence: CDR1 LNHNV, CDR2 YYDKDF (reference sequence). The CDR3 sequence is CATTPTGGHYGYTF. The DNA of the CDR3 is TGTGCCACCACGCCAACAGGGGGTCACTATGGCTACACCTTC.

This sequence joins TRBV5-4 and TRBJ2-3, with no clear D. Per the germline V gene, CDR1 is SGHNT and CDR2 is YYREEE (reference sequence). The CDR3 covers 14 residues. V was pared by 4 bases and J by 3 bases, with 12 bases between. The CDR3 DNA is TGTGCCAGCAGCGGGTCTATCGGGACAGATACGCAGTATTTT. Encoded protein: CASSGSIGTDTQYF.

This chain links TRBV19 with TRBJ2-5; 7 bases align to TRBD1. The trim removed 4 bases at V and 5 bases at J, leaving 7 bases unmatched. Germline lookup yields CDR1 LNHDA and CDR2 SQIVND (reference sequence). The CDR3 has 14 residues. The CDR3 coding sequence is TGTGCCAGTAGTACAAACAGGGGCGGGGAGACCCAGTACTTC. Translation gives CASSTNRGGETQYF.

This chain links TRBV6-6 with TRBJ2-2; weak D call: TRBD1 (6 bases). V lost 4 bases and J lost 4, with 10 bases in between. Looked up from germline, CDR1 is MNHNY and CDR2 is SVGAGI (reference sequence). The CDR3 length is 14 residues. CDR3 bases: TGTGCCAGCAGTTTCACAGGGAGCACCGGGGAGCTGTTTTTT. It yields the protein CASSFTGSTGELFF.

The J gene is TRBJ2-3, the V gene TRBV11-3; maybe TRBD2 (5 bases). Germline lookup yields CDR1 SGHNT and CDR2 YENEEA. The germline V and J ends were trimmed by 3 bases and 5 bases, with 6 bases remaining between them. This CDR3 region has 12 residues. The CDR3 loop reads CASSFSGDTQYF. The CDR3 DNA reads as TGTGCCAGCAGCTTCAGCGGAGATACGCAGTATTTT. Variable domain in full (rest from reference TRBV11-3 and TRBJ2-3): EAGVVQSPRYKIIEKKQPVAFWCNPISGHNTLYWYLQNLGQGPELLIRYENEEAVDDSQLPKDRFSAERLKGVDSTLKIQPAELGDSAVYLCASSFSGDTQYFGPGTRLTVL.

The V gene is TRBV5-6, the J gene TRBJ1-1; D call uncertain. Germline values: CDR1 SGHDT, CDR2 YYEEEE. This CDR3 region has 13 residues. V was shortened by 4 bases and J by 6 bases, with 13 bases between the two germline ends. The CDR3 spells CASSQYLGPEAFF. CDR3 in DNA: TGTGCCAGCAGCCAGTACCTGGGCCCTGAAGCTTTCTTT.

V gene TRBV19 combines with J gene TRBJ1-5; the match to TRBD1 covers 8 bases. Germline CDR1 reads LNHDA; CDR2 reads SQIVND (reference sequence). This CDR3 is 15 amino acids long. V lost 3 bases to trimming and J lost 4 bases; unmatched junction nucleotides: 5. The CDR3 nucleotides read TGTGCCAGTAGTATTGGGGACAGGAAGAATCAGCCCCAGCATTTT. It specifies CASSIGDRKNQPQHF.

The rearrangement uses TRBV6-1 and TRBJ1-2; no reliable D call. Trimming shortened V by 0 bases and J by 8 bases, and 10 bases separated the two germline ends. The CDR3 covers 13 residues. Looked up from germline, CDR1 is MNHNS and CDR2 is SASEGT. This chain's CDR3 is CASSEAEGWGYTF. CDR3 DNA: TGTGCCAGCAGTGAAGCGGAGGGTTGGGGCTACACCTTC.

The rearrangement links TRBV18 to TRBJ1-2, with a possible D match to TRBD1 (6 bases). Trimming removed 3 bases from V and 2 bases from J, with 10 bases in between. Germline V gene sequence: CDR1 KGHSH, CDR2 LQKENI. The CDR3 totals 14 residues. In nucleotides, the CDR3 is TGTGCCAGCTCACCCTTCGGACAGAACTATGGCTACACCTTC. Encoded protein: CASSPFGQNYGYTF.

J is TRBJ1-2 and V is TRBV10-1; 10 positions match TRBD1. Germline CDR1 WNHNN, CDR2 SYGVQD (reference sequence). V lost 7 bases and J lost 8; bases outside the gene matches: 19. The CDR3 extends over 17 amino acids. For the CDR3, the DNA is TGCGCCAGCACAGACCGGGACAGGGGAGGGGGAGGGGGCGGCTACACCTTC. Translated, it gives CASTDRDRGGGGGGYTF.

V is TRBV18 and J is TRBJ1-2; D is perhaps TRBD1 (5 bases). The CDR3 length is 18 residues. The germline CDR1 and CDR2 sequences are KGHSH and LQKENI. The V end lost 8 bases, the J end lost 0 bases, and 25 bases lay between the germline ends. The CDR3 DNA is TGTGCCAGCCCAAAAGACTTCGAGTGGGCAGGGCCTAACTATGGCTACACCTTC. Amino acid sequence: CASPKDFEWAGPNYGYTF.

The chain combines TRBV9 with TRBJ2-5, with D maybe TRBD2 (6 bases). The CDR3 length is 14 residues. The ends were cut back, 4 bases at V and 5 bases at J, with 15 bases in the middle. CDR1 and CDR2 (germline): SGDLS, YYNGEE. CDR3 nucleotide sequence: TGTGCCAGCAGCCCGGATGCGGGGAGGGAGACCCAGTACTTC. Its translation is CASSPDAGRETQYF.

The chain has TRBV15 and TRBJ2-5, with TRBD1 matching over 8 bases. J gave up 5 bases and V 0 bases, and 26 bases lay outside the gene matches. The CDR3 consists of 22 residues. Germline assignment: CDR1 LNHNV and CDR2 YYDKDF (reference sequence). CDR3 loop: CATSRDLRTGMGRTSRGETQYF. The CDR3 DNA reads TGTGCCACCAGCAGAGATCTTCGGACAGGGATGGGCAGGACGTCCAGGGGGGAGACCCAGTACTTC.

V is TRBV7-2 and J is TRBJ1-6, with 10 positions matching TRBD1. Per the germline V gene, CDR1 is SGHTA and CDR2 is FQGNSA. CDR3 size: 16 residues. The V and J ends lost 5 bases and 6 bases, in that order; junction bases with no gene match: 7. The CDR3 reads CASSPGQGFGNSPLHF. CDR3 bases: TGTGCCAGCAGCCCGGGACAGGGGTTCGGTAATTCACCCCTCCACTTT.

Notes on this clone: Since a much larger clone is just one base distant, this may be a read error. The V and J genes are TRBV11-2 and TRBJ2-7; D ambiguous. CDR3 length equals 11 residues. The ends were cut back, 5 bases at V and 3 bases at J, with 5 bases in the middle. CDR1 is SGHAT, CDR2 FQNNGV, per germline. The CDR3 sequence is CASSQNYEQYF. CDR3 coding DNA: TGTGCCAGCAGCCAAAACTACGAGCAGTACTTC.